The 2 T cell receptor beta chains presented below share a single source sample, sequenced in a study of long-term antiretroviral therapy in people with HIV. Researchers ran immunoSEQ v3.0 at survey level. Only in-frame clones appear in the TCRdb table, and some are missing; sequencing was by immunoSEQ multiplex PCR. Of 20,000 to 25,000 clones listed, around three quarters were seen once; the top ten hold over 8%. The source was unsorted PBMCs, collected 1.2 years after starting antiretroviral therapy. Source of these receptors: a woman in her 40s with HIV.

This sequence joins TRBV9 and TRBJ1-1; 7 bases match TRBD1. V trimming: 7 bases; J trimming: 1 base; junction bases outside the gene matches: 7. The CDR3 totals 14 residues. Germline CDR1 SGDLS, CDR2 YYNGEE. The CDR3 region has the DNA TGTGCCAGCGGCACAGGGGACTCGAACACTGAAGCTTTCTTT. As protein: CASGTGDSNTEAFF.

The chain recombines TRBV7-9 with TRBJ1-2; 8 bases are a match to TRBD1. Trimming cost V 5 bases and J 4 bases; bases outside gene matches: 9. CDR1 and CDR2 (germline): SEHNR, FQNEAQ (reference sequence). There are 15 residues in the CDR3. The CDR3 DNA is TGTGCCAGCAGCGTACCGGGACAGGAGATCTATGGCTACACCTTC. Translating gives CASSVPGQEIYGYTF.